The clone carrying this T cell receptor (beta chain) was recorded many times. The antigen is undetermined. Together with a sample-barcoded 5' primer, a J-beta primer mix was included in a second PCR lasting about 7 to 12 cycles. TCRdb called the 5' RACE reads again in MiXCR, with one record for every CDR3 protein. The repertoire holds about 940,000 distinct CDR3 sequences, with roughly 48% as singletons. This entry comes from a study of blood T cells in healthy people across ages. The CDR3 runs 15 residues. V was pared by 3 bases and J by 4 bases, with 15 bases between. In germline, CDR1 is MGHRA, CDR2 YSYEKL. Study results and limitations: Strong correlation existed between TCR beta diversity and naive T cell percentage.

The chain uses TRBV4-1 and TRBJ1-1, with a possible D match to TRBD1 (5 bases). This TCR derives from a man aged 30 to 39 in good health. The sample consisted of blood. The CDR3 DNA reads TGCGCCAGCAGCCATCCCCAGGGTGGAGGCACTGAAGCTTTCTTT. Translation: CASSHPQGGGTEAFF.